This T cell receptor beta chain was profiled in a study of cytomegalovirus exposure and HLA in healthy donors. Study observations and caveats: The study dropped some indistinguishable V segments, TRBV6-2 and TRBV6-3 among them. A missense variant in DCLRE1C was later tied to TCR beta V- and J-gene trimming.

The PCR had 60 Vbeta and 13 Jbeta primers. Assay: immunoSEQ multiplex PCR; the TCRdb copy retains only in-frame clones and omits some. This sample has 200,000 or so clones, with about 78% found just once. Trimming at V came to 4 bases and at J to 3 bases, leaving 14 bases not matched to a gene. Germline V lookup: CDR1 MDHEN, CDR2 SYDVKM. CDR3 size: 17 residues. About this clone itself: Antigen specificity is unknown.

This receptor was obtained from a woman aged 25 to 39 in good health and CMV-seronegative. The sequencing sample was made of PBMCs. This chain connects TRBV28 to TRBJ2-5, with 7 bases fitting TRBD1. The CDR3 sequence is CASSSTLEDRKKETQYF. The CDR3 DNA reads as TGTGCCAGCAGTTCAACCCTCGAGGACAGGAAAAAAGAGACCCAGTACTTC.